Listed below are T cell receptor beta chains from one sample, sequenced in a study of OX40 agonist ivuxolimab in advanced cancers. The data were produced by immunoSEQ multiplex PCR, yet TCRdb's version contains in-frame clones alone and is incomplete. The sample lists about 20,000 clones, 70% to 90% occurring once. The sequenced sample was CD4+ or CD8+ T cells sorted from blood, obtained in a trial of the OX40 agonist ivuxolimab. These receptors originate from an adult with an advanced solid tumor such as melanoma, head and neck, liver or kidney cancer. CDR3s include the opening cysteine and the closing phenylalanine or tryptophan. D genes are given only for firm matches. Rows give clone size only sometimes, using once, few, many, or a class for an expanded clone.

J gene | D gene | clone size | V gene | CDR3 length | CDR3 protein | CDR3 DNA
TRBJ1-3 | . | few | TRBV30 | 16 | CAWSVQAGAFVNTIYF | TGTGCCTGGAGTGTCCAGGCTGGGGCCTTTGTAAACACCATATATTTT
TRBJ2-6 | . | . | TRBV2 | 15 | CASRPWGSGANVLTF | TGTGCCAGCCGCCCTTGGGGGTCTGGGGCCAACGTCCTGACTTTC
TRBJ1-3 | . | . | TRBV9 | 17 | CASSEHSRGQTGNTIYF | TGTGCCAGCAGCGAACACAGCAGGGGACAAACTGGAAACACCATATATTTT
TRBJ2-2 | . | . | TRBV27 | 13 | CASRFGGTGELFF | TGTGCCAGCCGATTCGGGGGCACCGGGGAGCTGTTTTTT
TRBJ2-7 | TRBD1 | . | TRBV5-1 | 15 | CASSLGQGKPYEQYF | TGCGCCAGCAGCTTGGGACAGGGGAAACCCTACGAGCAGTACTTC
TRBJ2-3 | TRBD1 | . | TRBV6-5 | 16 | CASSSLGTGRTDTQYF | TGTGCCAGCAGTTCCCTCGGGACAGGTCGCACAGATACGCAGTATTTT
TRBJ1-2 | . | . | TRBV19 | 15 | CASRPTMTSNYGYTF | TGTGCCAGTAGGCCTACTATGACATCTAACTATGGCTACACCTTC
TRBJ2-7 | TRBD2 | . | TRBV2 | 14 | CASTEREGIYEQYF | TGTGCCAGCACGGAGCGGGAGGGGATCTACGAGCAGTACTTC
TRBJ1-1 | . | . | TRBV27 | 13 | CASSFYINTEAFF | TGTGCCAGCAGTTTTTACATTAACACTGAAGCTTTCTTT
TRBJ2-7 | . | . | TRBV7-6 | 11 | CASSPGDEQYF | TGTGCCAGCAGCCCGGGTGACGAGCAGTACTTC
TRBJ2-3 | . | . | TRBV19 | 15 | CASSPGLRAPDTQYF | TGTGCCAGTAGCCCGGGACTGCGGGCCCCAGATACGCAGTATTTT
TRBJ2-3 | TRBD2 | . | TRBV4-3 | 22 | CASSQGLAGGRTDHYFTDTQYF | TGCGCCAGCAGCCAAGGACTAGCGGGAGGGCGGACCGATCACTATTTCACAGATACGCAGTATTTT
TRBJ1-4 | . | . | TRBV7-8 | 14 | CASSYGGTNEKLFF | TGTGCCAGCAGCTATGGGGGGACTAATGAAAAACTGTTTTTT